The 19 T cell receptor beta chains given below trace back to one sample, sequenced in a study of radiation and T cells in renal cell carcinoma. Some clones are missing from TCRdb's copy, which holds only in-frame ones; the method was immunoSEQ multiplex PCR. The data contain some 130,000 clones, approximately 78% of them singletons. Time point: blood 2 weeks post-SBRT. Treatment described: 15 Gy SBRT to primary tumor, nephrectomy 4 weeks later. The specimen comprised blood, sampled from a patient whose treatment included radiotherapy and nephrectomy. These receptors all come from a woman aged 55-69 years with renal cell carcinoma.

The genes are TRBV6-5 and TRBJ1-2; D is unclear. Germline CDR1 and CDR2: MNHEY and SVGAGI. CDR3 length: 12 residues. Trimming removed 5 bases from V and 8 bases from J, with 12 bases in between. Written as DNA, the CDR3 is TGTGCCAGCAGTCCCCCCCGCGGCGGCTACACCTTC. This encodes CASSPPRGGYTF.

CDR3 region: CASSFLTGGEETQYF. The CDR3 DNA sequence: TGTGCCAGCAGCTTTCTGACAGGGGGAGAAGAGACCCAGTACTTC. This chain uses TRBV11-2 with TRBJ2-5; 9 bases map to TRBD1. Germline lookup yields CDR1 SGHAT and CDR2 FQNNGV. This CDR3 contains 15 residues. V lost 3 bases, J lost 3 bases, and 5 bases stayed unmatched.

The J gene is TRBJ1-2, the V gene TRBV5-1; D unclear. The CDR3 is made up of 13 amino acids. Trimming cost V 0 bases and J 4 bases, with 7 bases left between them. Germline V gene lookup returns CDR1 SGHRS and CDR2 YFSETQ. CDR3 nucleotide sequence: TGCGCCAGCAGCTTGGAGGGAGGCTATGGCTACACCTTC. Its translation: CASSLEGGYGYTF.

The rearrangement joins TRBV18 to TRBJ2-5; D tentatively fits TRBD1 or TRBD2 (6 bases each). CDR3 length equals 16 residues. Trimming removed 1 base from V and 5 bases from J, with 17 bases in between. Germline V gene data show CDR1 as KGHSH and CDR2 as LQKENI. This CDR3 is CASSPLGGAGLETQYF. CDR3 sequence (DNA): TGTGCCAGCTCACCACTGGGGGGCGCCGGTCTGGAGACCCAGTACTTC.

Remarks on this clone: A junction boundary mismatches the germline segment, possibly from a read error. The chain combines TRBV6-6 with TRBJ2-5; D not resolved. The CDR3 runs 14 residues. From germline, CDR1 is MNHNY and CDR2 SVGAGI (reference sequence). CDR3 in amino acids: CASGPSPRQEAQYF. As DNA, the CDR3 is TGTGCCAGCGGGCCGTCTCCCAGACAAGAGGCCCAGTACTTC.

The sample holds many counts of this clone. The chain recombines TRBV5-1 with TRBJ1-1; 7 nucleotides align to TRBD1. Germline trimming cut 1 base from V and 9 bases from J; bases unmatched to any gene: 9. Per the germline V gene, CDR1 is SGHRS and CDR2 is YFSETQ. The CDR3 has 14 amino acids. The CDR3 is CASSLSQGGTQAFF. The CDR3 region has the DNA TGCGCCAGCAGCTTGAGCCAGGGGGGAACCCAAGCTTTCTTT. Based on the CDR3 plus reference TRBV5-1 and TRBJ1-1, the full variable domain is KAGVTQTPRYLIKTRGQQVTLSCSPISGHRSVSWYQQTPGQGLQFLFEYFSETQRNKGNFPGRFSGRQFSNSRSEMNVSTLELGDSALYLCASSLSQGGTQAFFGQGTRLTVV.

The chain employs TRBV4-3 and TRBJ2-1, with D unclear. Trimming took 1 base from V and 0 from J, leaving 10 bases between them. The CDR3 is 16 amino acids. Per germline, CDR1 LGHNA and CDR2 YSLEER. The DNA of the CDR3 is TGCGCCAGCAGCCAAGCAAAGGGCTTCTCCTACAATGAGCAGTTCTTC. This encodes CASSQAKGFSYNEQFF.

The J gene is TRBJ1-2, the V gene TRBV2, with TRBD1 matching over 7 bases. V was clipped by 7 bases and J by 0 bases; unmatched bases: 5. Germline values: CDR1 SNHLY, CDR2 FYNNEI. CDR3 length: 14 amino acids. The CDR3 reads CASTRDSPNYGYTF. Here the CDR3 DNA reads TGTGCCAGCACCAGGGACAGCCCTAACTATGGCTACACCTTC.

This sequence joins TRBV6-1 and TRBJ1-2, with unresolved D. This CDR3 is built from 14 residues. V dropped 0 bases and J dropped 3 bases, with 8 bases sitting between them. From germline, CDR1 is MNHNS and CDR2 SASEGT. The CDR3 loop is CASSEAVGDYGYTF. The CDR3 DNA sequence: TGTGCCAGCAGTGAAGCAGTGGGCGACTATGGCTACACCTTC.

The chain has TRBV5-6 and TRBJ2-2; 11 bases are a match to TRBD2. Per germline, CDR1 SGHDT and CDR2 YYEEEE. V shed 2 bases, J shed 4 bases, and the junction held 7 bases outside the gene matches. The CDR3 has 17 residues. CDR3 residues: CASSFVAGGPSTGELFF. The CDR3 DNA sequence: TGTGCCAGCAGCTTCGTAGCGGGAGGGCCGAGCACCGGGGAGCTGTTTTTT.

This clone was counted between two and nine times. For the CDR3, the DNA is TGTGCCAGCAGTCGCTTGGACCCCTTAGCGTTCTTT. Encoded protein: CASSRLDPLAFF. The chain links TRBV6-1 to TRBJ1-1; D gene unclear. The germline V and J ends were trimmed by 5 bases and 14 bases, with 18 bases remaining between them. In germline, CDR1 is MNHNS, CDR2 SASEGT. The CDR3 runs to 12 residues.

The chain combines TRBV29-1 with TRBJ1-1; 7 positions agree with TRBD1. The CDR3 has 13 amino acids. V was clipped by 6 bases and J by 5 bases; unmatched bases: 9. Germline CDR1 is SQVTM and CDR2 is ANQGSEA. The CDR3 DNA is TGCAGCGTGGGACAGTCCTTAATGACTGAAGCTTTCTTT. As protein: CSVGQSLMTEAFF.

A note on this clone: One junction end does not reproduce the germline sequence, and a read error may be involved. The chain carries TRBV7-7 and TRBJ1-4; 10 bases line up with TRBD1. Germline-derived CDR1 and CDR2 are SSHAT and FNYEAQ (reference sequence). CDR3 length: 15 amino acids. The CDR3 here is CASSPGTGANEKLFF. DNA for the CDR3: TGTGCTAGCAGCCCCGGGACAGGGGCTAATGAAAAACTGTTTTTT.

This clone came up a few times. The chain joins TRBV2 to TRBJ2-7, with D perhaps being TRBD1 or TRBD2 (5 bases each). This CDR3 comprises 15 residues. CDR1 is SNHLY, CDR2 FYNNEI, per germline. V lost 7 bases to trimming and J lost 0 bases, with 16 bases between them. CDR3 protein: CASTLRWDVSYEQYF. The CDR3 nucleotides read TGTGCCAGCACCCTCCGTTGGGACGTCTCCTACGAGCAGTACTTC.

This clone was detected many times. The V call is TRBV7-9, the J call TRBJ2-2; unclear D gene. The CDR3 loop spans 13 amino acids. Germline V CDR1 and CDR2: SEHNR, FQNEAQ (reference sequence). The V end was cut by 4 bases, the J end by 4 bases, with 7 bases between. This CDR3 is CASSYHSTGELFF. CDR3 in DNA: TGTGCCAGCAGCTACCACAGCACCGGGGAGCTGTTTTTT.

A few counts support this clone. The chain's CDR3 is CASSAEMGTEAFF. CDR3 DNA: TGTGCCAGCAGCGCGGAGATGGGGACTGAAGCTTTCTTT. The chain employs TRBV9 and TRBJ1-1; D gene ambiguous. Trimming pared 3 bases from V and 5 bases from J, leaving 11 bases between. This CDR3 comprises 13 residues. Germline V lookup: CDR1 SGDLS, CDR2 YYNGEE.

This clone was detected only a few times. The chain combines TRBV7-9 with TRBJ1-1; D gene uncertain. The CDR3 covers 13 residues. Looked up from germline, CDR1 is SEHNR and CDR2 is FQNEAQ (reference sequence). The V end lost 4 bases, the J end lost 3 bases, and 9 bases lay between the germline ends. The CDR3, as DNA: TGTGCCAGCAGCTCCGAGGGTCACACTGAAGCTTTCTTT. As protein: CASSSEGHTEAFF.

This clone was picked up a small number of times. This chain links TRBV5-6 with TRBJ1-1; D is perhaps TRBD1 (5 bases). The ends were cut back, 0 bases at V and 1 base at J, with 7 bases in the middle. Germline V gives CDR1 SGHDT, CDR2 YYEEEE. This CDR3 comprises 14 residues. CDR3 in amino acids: CASSLAGGNTEAFF. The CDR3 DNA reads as TGTGCCAGCAGCTTGGCTGGGGGGAACACTGAAGCTTTCTTT.

The CDR3 spells CASSKTSGSSYEQYF. In DNA form, the CDR3 reads TGTGCCAGCAGCAAAACTAGCGGGAGCTCCTACGAGCAGTACTTC. The chain joins TRBV2 to TRBJ2-7; 11 bases are shared with TRBD2. V gave up 6 bases and J gave up 0 bases; unmatched junction bases: 4. The germline V gene encodes CDR1 SNHLY and CDR2 FYNNEI. This CDR3 is 15 amino acids long. Based on the CDR3 plus reference TRBV2 and TRBJ2-7, the full variable domain is EPEVTQTPSHQVTQMGQEVILRCVPISNHLYFYWYRQILGQKVEFLVSFYNNEISEKSEIFDDQFSVERPDGSNFTLKIRSTKLEDSAMYFCASSKTSGSSYEQYFGPGTRLTVT.